The clone carrying this TCR beta chain has more than one count but fewer than ten. Its matching antigen is unknown. The CDR3 spans 14 residues. Trimming shortened V by 8 bases and J by 0 bases, and 13 bases separated the two germline ends. This record comes from a study of naive and memory T cell subsets. The beta constant-region primer was an equimolar mix of two oligonucleotides covering TRBC1 and TRBC2. Ligated cDNA was amplified by four rounds of PCR with nested alpha and beta constant-region primers and SP2. TCRdb ran MiXCR on the UMI-ligation and nested PCR reads and lists one entry per CDR3 protein. The sample holds approximately 100,000 distinct CDR3 sequences; 14% are singletons and the top ten take 2.8%. Findings of the study overall: Naive repertoires, especially CD8, held a few larger clonotypes, possibly memory cells re-expressing CD45RA.

The TCR originated in a human donor in good health. The rearrangement links TRBV12-3 or TRBV12-4 to TRBJ2-5; D may be TRBD2 (5 bases). Sequencing was carried out using naive CD8+ T cells from blood. CDR3 sequence: CASVRGGHQETQYF. The CDR3 DNA sequence: TGTGCCAGCGTACGCGGCGGGCACCAAGAGACCCAGTACTTC.